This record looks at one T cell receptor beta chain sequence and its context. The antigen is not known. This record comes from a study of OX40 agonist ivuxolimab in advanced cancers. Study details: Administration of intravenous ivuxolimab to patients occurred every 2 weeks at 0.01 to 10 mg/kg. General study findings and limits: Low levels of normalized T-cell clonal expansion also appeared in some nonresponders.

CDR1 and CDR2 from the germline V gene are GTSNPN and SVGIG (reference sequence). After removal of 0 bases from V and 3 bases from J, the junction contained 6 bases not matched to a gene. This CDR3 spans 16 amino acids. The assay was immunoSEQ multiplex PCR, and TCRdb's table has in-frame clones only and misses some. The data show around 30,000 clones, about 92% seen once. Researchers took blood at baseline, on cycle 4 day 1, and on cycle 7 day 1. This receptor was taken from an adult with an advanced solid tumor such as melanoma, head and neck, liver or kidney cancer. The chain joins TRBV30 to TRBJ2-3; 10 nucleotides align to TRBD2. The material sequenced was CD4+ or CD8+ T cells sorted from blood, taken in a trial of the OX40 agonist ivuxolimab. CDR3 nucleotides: TGTGCCTGGAGTGTAACCCTAGCGGGGGAAACAGATACGCAGTATTTT. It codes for CAWSVTLAGETDTQYF.